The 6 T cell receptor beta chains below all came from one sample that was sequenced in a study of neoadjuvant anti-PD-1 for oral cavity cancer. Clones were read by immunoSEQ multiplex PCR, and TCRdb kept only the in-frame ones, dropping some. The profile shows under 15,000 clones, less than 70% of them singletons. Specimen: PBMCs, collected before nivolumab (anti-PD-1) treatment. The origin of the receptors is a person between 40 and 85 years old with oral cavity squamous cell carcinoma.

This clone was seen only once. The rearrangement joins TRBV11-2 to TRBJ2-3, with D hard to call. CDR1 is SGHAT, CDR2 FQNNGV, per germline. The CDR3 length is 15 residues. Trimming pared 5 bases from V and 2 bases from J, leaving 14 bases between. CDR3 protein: CASSPPGPYTDTQYF. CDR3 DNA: TGTGCCAGCAGCCCCCCTGGACCATACACAGATACGCAGTATTTT.

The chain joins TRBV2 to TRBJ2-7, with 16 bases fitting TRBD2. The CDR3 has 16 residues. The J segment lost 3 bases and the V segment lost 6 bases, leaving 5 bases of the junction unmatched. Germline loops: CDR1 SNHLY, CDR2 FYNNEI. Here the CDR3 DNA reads TGTGCCAGCAGGGCGGGACTAGCGGGAGGGCACTACGAGCAGTACTTC. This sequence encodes CASRAGLAGGHYEQYF.

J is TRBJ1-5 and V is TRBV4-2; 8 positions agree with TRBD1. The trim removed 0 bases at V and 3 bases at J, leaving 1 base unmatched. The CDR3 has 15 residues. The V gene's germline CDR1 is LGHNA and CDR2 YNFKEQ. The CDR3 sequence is CASSQEQGVNQPQHF. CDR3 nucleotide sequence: TGTGCCAGCAGCCAAGAACAGGGGGTCAATCAGCCCCAGCATTTT.

CDR3 loop: CASSPPVQRGIETQYF. The CDR3 nucleotides read TGTGCCAGCAGTCCCCCTGTTCAGCGGGGAATCGAGACCCAGTACTTC. This chain uses TRBV25-1 with TRBJ2-5, with 7 bases aligning to TRBD2. There are 16 residues in the CDR3. Per the germline V gene, CDR1 is MGHDK and CDR2 is SYGVNS. The ends lost 5 bases at V and 5 bases at J; junction bases unmatched: 14.

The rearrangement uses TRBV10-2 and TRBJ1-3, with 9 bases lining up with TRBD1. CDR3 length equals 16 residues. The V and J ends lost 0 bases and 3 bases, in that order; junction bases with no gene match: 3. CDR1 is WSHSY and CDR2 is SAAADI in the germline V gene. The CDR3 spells CASSESTGGSGNTIYF. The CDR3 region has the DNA TGCGCCAGCAGTGAGTCGACAGGGGGAAGTGGAAACACCATATATTTT.

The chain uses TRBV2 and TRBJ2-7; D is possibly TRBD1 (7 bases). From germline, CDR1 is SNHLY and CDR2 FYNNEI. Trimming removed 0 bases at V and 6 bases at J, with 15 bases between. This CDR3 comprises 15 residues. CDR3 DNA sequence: TGTGCCAGCAGTGAAGCGTTGGCAGGGGGAGGCGAGCAGTACTTC. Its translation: CASSEALAGGGEQYF.